This TCR beta chain was captured in a study of blood T cell repertoires in COVID-19. Sequencing was performed with immunoSEQ multiplex PCR; in TCRdb, only in-frame clones are kept and a portion is missing. The sample has around 250,000 clones; approximately 85% are singletons. This clone was detected a few times. Germline V lookup: CDR1 KGHSH, CDR2 LQKENI. This CDR3 region has 17 residues. The ends lost 4 bases at V and 0 bases at J; junction bases unmatched: 8. Participants' own reports of clinical history determined their cohort assignment. Cohort 3 donors counted as recovered after two negative PCRs, clearance, or resolved symptoms.

The sequenced sample consisted of PBMCs or T cells enriched from blood (not recorded which). The chain couples TRBV18 to TRBJ1-1; 10 nucleotides agree with TRBD1. This sequence originates from a woman between 45 and 60 years old who had recovered from COVID-19. The CDR3 region is CASSLGTGVYMNTEAFF. CDR3 coding DNA: TGTGCCAGCTCACTTGGGACAGGGGTCTACATGAACACTGAAGCTTTCTTT.